The T cell receptor (beta chain) under discussion was sequenced for a study of Ad26.COV2.S vaccination and SARS-CoV-2 variants. Turning to the study itself: It was the COV1001 Ad26.COV2.S trial arm that included the donor. Donor got 5x10^10 or 1x10^11 viral particles of Ad26.COV2.S.

Findings of the study overall: Vaccine and placebo recipients had similar non-spike TCR breadth.

The protocol was immunoSEQ multiplex PCR, while the TCRdb copy is restricted to in-frame clones and leaves out a portion. The sample has fewer than 400,000 clones; approximately 86% are singletons. CDR3 length: 16 residues. Germline CDR1 and CDR2: SGHVS and FQNEAQ. V lost 5 bases to trimming and J lost 7 bases; unmatched junction nucleotides: 10. This clone occurred once. Antigen unknown. Treatment denoted: roughly 18 received Ad26.COV2.S at low or high dose, single or two shots; about 5 received placebo; per-sample allocation not given. Each sample was drawn 63 days after the first injection (of vaccine or placebo). Wuhan-strain SARS-CoV-2 spike was expressed by the Ad26 vector that made up the vaccine.

The V gene is TRBV7-8, the J gene TRBJ2-2, with 10 bases aligning to TRBD2. This material consisted of peripheral blood, taken in a trial of Ad26.COV2.S vaccine versus placebo. The clonotype was recovered from a person between 18 and 65 years old who received the Ad26.COV2.S COVID-19 vaccine or a placebo. CDR3 nucleotides: TGTGCCAGCAGCCCTACTCCCAGGACTAGCGGCGGGGAGCTGTTTTTT. Encoded protein: CASSPTPRTSGGELFF.